This TCR beta chain is drawn from a study of human T cells and chemical hapten exposure. About the research overall: The cohort included alopecia areata under or over 50% scalp, totalis and universalis. Study-level findings and limits: Expanded TCRs created a significantly greater count of big CDR3 similarity clusters than controls did.

This clonotype was seen a few times. Its antigen remains unknown. Time point here: patch test 1, 2 weeks after DPC sensitization. Treatment described: therapeutic diphenylcyclopropenone sensitization with weekly scalp DPC. The library gave individual cDNA molecules unique molecular identifiers. TCRdb re-derived calls from the RACE reads in MiXCR, one entry per CDR3 protein. The data contain approximately 400,000 distinct CDR3 sequences, roughly 5% of them singletons. The CDR3 extends over 18 amino acids. Germline V gene sequence: CDR1 SQVTM, CDR2 ANQGSEA. The V end was cut by 0 bases, the J end by 3 bases, with 22 bases between.

The V gene is TRBV29-1, the J gene TRBJ2-3; a possible D gene is TRBD1 (6 bases). This TCR came from a woman in her fifties or sixties with alopecia areata. Some clones in this sample may be carry-over from other donors' samples. The sample consisted of whole blood, taken in connection with sensitization to the hapten diphenylcyclopropenone (DPC). The CDR3 loop is CSVEDGFGSQGPTDTQYF. DNA of the CDR3: TGCAGCGTTGAAGATGGGTTTGGGAGCCAGGGGCCGACAGATACGCAGTATTTT.